This TCR beta chain is from a study of vaccination effects on CD4 cells after COVID-19. On this clone itself: The antigen remains undetermined.

V lost 4 bases to trimming and J lost 11 bases, with 16 bases between them. Germline V gene data show CDR1 as MNHEY and CDR2 as SVGAGI. This CDR3 comprises 13 residues. Viral peptide pool expansion of antigen-specific CD4+ T cells preceded sequencing in the ViraFEST assay. Following culture for nine to ten days, CD4+ T cells were isolated. The study found no prior SARS-CoV-2 infection in the vaccine recipients, who tested negative for nucleocapsid antibodies. Half the medium was swapped for IL-2 medium on days 3 and 7. Profiling relied on immunoSEQ multiplex PCR, and the TCRdb table lists in-frame clones only, not all of them. This sample yields about 52,000 clones, of which 60% to 80% are seen a single time; around 5.5% belongs to the top ten.

The input for sequencing was CD4+ T cells from PBMCs cultured with HCoV-OC43 spike peptides, taken before COVID-19 vaccination. Subset of the sample: HCoV-OC43 spike overlapping peptide pool stimulation. The receptor comes from a human donor who received a COVID-19 vaccine. The chain uses TRBV6-5 and TRBJ2-3; D gene uncertain. The CDR3 region is CASSSPWSPEQYF. In DNA, the CDR3 is TGTGCCAGCAGTTCCCCCTGGTCCCCGGAGCAGTATTTT.